Listed below are T cell receptor beta chains from one sample, sequenced in a study of T cells in Graves' hyperthyroidism and ophthalmopathy. TCRdb passed the multiplex PCR reads through MiXCR, listing each CDR3 protein once. The repertoire consists of 250,000 to 300,000 distinct CDR3 sequences, with approximately 18% occurring once and the leading ten covering approximately 37%. Sequences were obtained from blood. The receptors shown here come from a man aged 50 or older with Graves' ophthalmopathy. CDR3s include the opening cysteine and the closing phenylalanine or tryptophan. Fields, in order: D gene, V gene, clone size, J gene, CDR3 DNA, CDR3 protein. The D gene is left open where the match is weak. The listing skips clone size in some rows; elsewhere it reads once, few, many or a size class.

d_gene: TRBD2
v_gene: TRBV6-1
abundance: few
j_gene: TRBJ2-2
CDR3nt: TGTGCCAGCAGTGCACTAGCGGGAACCACCGGGGAGCTGTTTTTT
CDR3aa: CASSALAGTTGELFF

d_gene: TRBD1
v_gene: TRBV24-1
abundance: .
j_gene: TRBJ1-2
CDR3nt: TGTGCCACCAGTGATGGGGACAGGGGATATGGCTACACCTTC
CDR3aa: CATSDGDRGYGYTF

d_gene: .
v_gene: TRBV6-5
abundance: many
j_gene: TRBJ2-2
CDR3nt: TGTGCCAGCAGTTACTTCGGGACGGGCACCGGGGAGCTGTTTTTT
CDR3aa: CASSYFGTGTGELFF

d_gene: .
v_gene: TRBV7-2
abundance: once
j_gene: TRBJ1-3
CDR3nt: TGTGCCAGCAGCCCCTGGACATCAAGCTCTGGAAACACCATATATTTT
CDR3aa: CASSPWTSSSGNTIYF

d_gene: .
v_gene: TRBV6-2/TRBV6-3
abundance: .
j_gene: TRBJ2-2
CDR3nt: TGTGCCAGCATCCTAACCGGGCCGGAGGTTGTCGGGGAGCTGTTTTTT
CDR3aa: CASILTGPEVVGELFF

d_gene: .
v_gene: TRBV7-8
abundance: many
j_gene: TRBJ2-1
CDR3nt: TGTGCCAGCAGCTTAGAGACATACAATGAGCAGTTCTTC
CDR3aa: CASSLETYNEQFF

d_gene: TRBD2
v_gene: TRBV7-9
abundance: .
j_gene: TRBJ2-5
CDR3nt: TGTGCCAGCAGCTCGACCCGGGACTACCGAGCCCAAGAGACCCAGTACTTC
CDR3aa: CASSSTRDYRAQETQYF

d_gene: TRBD2
v_gene: TRBV20-1
abundance: many
j_gene: TRBJ2-1
CDR3nt: TGCAGTGCAATAGCGGGAGATTCGTACAATGAGCAGTTCTTC
CDR3aa: CSAIAGDSYNEQFF

d_gene: .
v_gene: TRBV6-1
abundance: .
j_gene: TRBJ2-7
CDR3nt: TGTGCCAGCAGTGAATGGGGACATGGGAACTCCTACGAGCAGTACTTC
CDR3aa: CASSEWGHGNSYEQYF

d_gene: .
v_gene: TRBV7-2
abundance: few
j_gene: TRBJ2-2
CDR3nt: TGTGCCAGCAGCGTAGCGGTTCTGAACACCGGGGAGCTGTTTTTT
CDR3aa: CASSVAVLNTGELFF

d_gene: .
v_gene: TRBV30
abundance: .
j_gene: TRBJ2-3
CDR3nt: TGTGCCTGGAGTCCGGACCTCGCCCTGGGGGGTACGCAGTATTTT
CDR3aa: CAWSPDLALGGTQYF

d_gene: TRBD1
v_gene: TRBV18
abundance: many
j_gene: TRBJ1-1
CDR3nt: TGTGCCAGCGCACAGGGGGCGGGAGATGAAGCTTTCTTT
CDR3aa: CASAQGAGDEAFF

d_gene: TRBD1
v_gene: TRBV7-3
abundance: many
j_gene: TRBJ2-1
CDR3nt: TGTGCCAGCAGCTTAGGGCGGGACAGGGCATACAATGAGCAGTTCTTC
CDR3aa: CASSLGRDRAYNEQFF

d_gene: .
v_gene: TRBV6-1
abundance: .
j_gene: TRBJ2-2
CDR3nt: TGTGCCAACCGTCCAAGCCAGGGAACCGGGGAGCTGTTTTTT
CDR3aa: CANRPSQGTGELFF

d_gene: TRBD1
v_gene: TRBV5-4
abundance: few
j_gene: TRBJ2-1
CDR3nt: TGTGCCAGCAGCTCCGGGACAGGAGATGTGAATGAGCAGTTCTTC
CDR3aa: CASSSGTGDVNEQFF

d_gene: .
v_gene: TRBV9
abundance: few
j_gene: TRBJ1-5
CDR3nt: TGTGCCATCATGGGGCAGTTTAATCAGCCCCAGCATTTT
CDR3aa: CAIMGQFNQPQHF

d_gene: .
v_gene: TRBV5-8
abundance: few
j_gene: TRBJ1-1
CDR3nt: TGTGCCAGCAGCTTTGGCCCTCCTGAAGCTTTCTTT
CDR3aa: CASSFGPPEAFF

d_gene: .
v_gene: TRBV28
abundance: many
j_gene: TRBJ2-5
CDR3nt: TGTGCCAGCAGTTTATCAGGGGGGCGATTTGAGACCCAGTACTTC
CDR3aa: CASSLSGGRFETQYF

d_gene: .
v_gene: TRBV20-1
abundance: large
j_gene: TRBJ2-7
CDR3nt: TGCAGTGCCCAAGACCCGGGGGCCTACGAGCAGTACTTC
CDR3aa: CSAQDPGAYEQYF

d_gene: .
v_gene: TRBV28
abundance: many
j_gene: TRBJ2-5
CDR3nt: TGTGCCAGCAGCAGCCCCGGGACGCCTCAAGAGACCCAGTACTTC
CDR3aa: CASSSPGTPQETQYF

d_gene: .
v_gene: TRBV15
abundance: .
j_gene: TRBJ2-7
CDR3nt: TGTGCCACCAGCAGAGATCCCCAGGGCACCTACGAGCAGTACTTC
CDR3aa: CATSRDPQGTYEQYF

d_gene: .
v_gene: TRBV20-1
abundance: many
j_gene: TRBJ2-7
CDR3nt: TGCAGCGGGGGCGCCTACGAGCAGTACTTC
CDR3aa: CSGGAYEQYF

d_gene: .
v_gene: TRBV6-1
abundance: many
j_gene: TRBJ1-1
CDR3nt: TGTGCCAGCAGTGAGATTGGGAACACTGAAGCTTTCTTT
CDR3aa: CASSEIGNTEAFF

d_gene: .
v_gene: TRBV15
abundance: few
j_gene: TRBJ2-2
CDR3nt: TGTGCCACCAGCCCCCGGAGAGTTGGGCCGAACACCGGGGAGCTGTTTTTT
CDR3aa: CATSPRRVGPNTGELFF

d_gene: .
v_gene: TRBV29-1
abundance: many
j_gene: TRBJ1-1
CDR3nt: TGCAGCGTTGAAGGTTACACTGAAGCTTTCTTT
CDR3aa: CSVEGYTEAFF

d_gene: .
v_gene: TRBV29-1
abundance: .
j_gene: TRBJ2-7
CDR3nt: TGCAGCGTTGAACAGGGGGGGACCTACGAGCAGTACTTC
CDR3aa: CSVEQGGTYEQYF

d_gene: TRBD1
v_gene: TRBV5-6
abundance: many
j_gene: TRBJ2-3
CDR3nt: TGTGCCAGCAGCCCCGGACAGGCAGATACGCAGTATTTT
CDR3aa: CASSPGQADTQYF

d_gene: TRBD1
v_gene: TRBV6-1
abundance: few
j_gene: TRBJ2-4
CDR3nt: TGTGCCAGCAGTTCGGGACAGTCCAACATTCAGTACTTC
CDR3aa: CASSSGQSNIQYF

d_gene: .
v_gene: TRBV12-3/TRBV12-4
abundance: many
j_gene: TRBJ2-5
CDR3nt: TGTGCCAGCACCATTGGGGGGCGGGGAGAGACCCAGTACTTC
CDR3aa: CASTIGGRGETQYF

d_gene: .
v_gene: TRBV6-4
abundance: .
j_gene: TRBJ2-1
CDR3nt: TGTGCCAGCATGGAAGGGCGGGATTCCTACAATGAGCAGTTCTTC
CDR3aa: CASMEGRDSYNEQFF

d_gene: TRBD1
v_gene: TRBV10-3
abundance: .
j_gene: TRBJ1-2
CDR3nt: TGTGCCATCAGTGGTGGGACAGGGGCCAACATTGGGGGCTACACCTTC
CDR3aa: CAISGGTGANIGGYTF

d_gene: TRBD1
v_gene: TRBV3-1
abundance: many
j_gene: TRBJ2-7
CDR3nt: TGTGCCAGCAGCCAAGGAGGGACAGGGCGGACCTACGAGCAGTACTTC
CDR3aa: CASSQGGTGRTYEQYF

d_gene: .
v_gene: TRBV6-5
abundance: few
j_gene: TRBJ2-3
CDR3nt: TGTGCCAGCAGTTACCTACGCACAGATACGCAGTATTTT
CDR3aa: CASSYLRTDTQYF

d_gene: TRBD2
v_gene: TRBV30
abundance: many
j_gene: TRBJ2-3
CDR3nt: TGTGCCTGGAGTGTACGATCCGGGACTAGCGGTTCCACAGATACGCAGTATTTT
CDR3aa: CAWSVRSGTSGSTDTQYF

d_gene: .
v_gene: TRBV9
abundance: .
j_gene: TRBJ2-3
CDR3nt: TGTGCCAGCAGCGTAGGATCCTCCTACACAGATACGCAGTATTTT
CDR3aa: CASSVGSSYTDTQYF

d_gene: .
v_gene: TRBV7-3
abundance: .
j_gene: TRBJ2-3
CDR3nt: TGTGCCAGCAGCTTAAGCGGGGGCACAGGTACGCAGTATTTT
CDR3aa: CASSLSGGTGTQYF

d_gene: TRBD1
v_gene: TRBV18
abundance: few
j_gene: TRBJ2-7
CDR3nt: TGTGCCAGCTCACCAAGGACAGGGGGGGCTTACGAGCAATACTTC
CDR3aa: CASSPRTGGAYEQYF

d_gene: .
v_gene: TRBV2
abundance: many
j_gene: TRBJ2-5
CDR3nt: TGTGCCAGCAGGGGAACCAGGGGCCCCCAAGAGACCCAGTACTTC
CDR3aa: CASRGTRGPQETQYF

d_gene: TRBD2
v_gene: TRBV20-1
abundance: few
j_gene: TRBJ2-2
CDR3nt: TGCAGTGCTAGAGCTACCGGGAGGGGTGCCGGGGAGCTGTTTTTT
CDR3aa: CSARATGRGAGELFF

d_gene: .
v_gene: TRBV20-1
abundance: few
j_gene: TRBJ2-4
CDR3nt: TGCAGTGCTAGACCGGGGAACATTCAGTACTTC
CDR3aa: CSARPGNIQYF

d_gene: TRBD2
v_gene: TRBV30
abundance: .
j_gene: TRBJ2-1
CDR3nt: TGTGCCTGGGGTTTACCCCGACTAGCGGGAGTCAATGAGCAGTTCTTC
CDR3aa: CAWGLPRLAGVNEQFF

d_gene: TRBD1
v_gene: TRBV20-1
abundance: .
j_gene: TRBJ1-2
CDR3nt: TGCAGTGCCCCGAAGGACAGGGGATATGGCTACACCTTC
CDR3aa: CSAPKDRGYGYTF

d_gene: TRBD2
v_gene: TRBV20-1
abundance: many
j_gene: TRBJ2-3
CDR3nt: TGCAGTGCTGAGCCTCGGGCTAGCGGTGATACGCAGTATTTT
CDR3aa: CSAEPRASGDTQYF

d_gene: .
v_gene: TRBV9
abundance: .
j_gene: TRBJ1-1
CDR3nt: TGTGCCAGCAGCGTAGGAGATACAGGGCCCACTGAAGCTTTCTTT
CDR3aa: CASSVGDTGPTEAFF

d_gene: .
v_gene: TRBV3-1
abundance: many
j_gene: TRBJ1-2
CDR3nt: TGTGCCAGCAGCCCCCTCGCCAGCGCTAACTATGGCTACACCTTC
CDR3aa: CASSPLASANYGYTF

d_gene: .
v_gene: TRBV5-1
abundance: .
j_gene: TRBJ2-3
CDR3nt: TGCGCCAGCAGCTTTAGCGGCACTAGCACAGATACGCAGTATTTT
CDR3aa: CASSFSGTSTDTQYF

d_gene: TRBD2
v_gene: TRBV28
abundance: few
j_gene: TRBJ2-1
CDR3nt: TGTGCCAGCAGCGCCCTGCGGGAGACGATGGACAATGAGCAGTTCTTC
CDR3aa: CASSALRETMDNEQFF

d_gene: TRBD1
v_gene: TRBV7-6
abundance: .
j_gene: TRBJ1-5
CDR3nt: TGTGCCAGCAGCTTAGGAGGGGGCGAGGTTCAGCCCCAGCATTTT
CDR3aa: CASSLGGGEVQPQHF

d_gene: TRBD2
v_gene: TRBV28
abundance: many
j_gene: TRBJ2-3
CDR3nt: TGTGCCAGCAGTTTAAATCTAGCGGGGTCAACTAGCACAGATACGCAGTATTTT
CDR3aa: CASSLNLAGSTSTDTQYF

d_gene: TRBD1
v_gene: TRBV4-1
abundance: few
j_gene: TRBJ2-7
CDR3nt: TGCGCCAGCAGCCCTTTTTGGACAGGAAACTACGAGCAGTACTTC
CDR3aa: CASSPFWTGNYEQYF

d_gene: .
v_gene: TRBV30
abundance: many
j_gene: TRBJ1-5
CDR3nt: TGTGCCTGGAGTGAGGGGACCATTAGCAATCAGCCCCAGCATTTT
CDR3aa: CAWSEGTISNQPQHF

d_gene: TRBD1
v_gene: TRBV7-3
abundance: once
j_gene: TRBJ2-3
CDR3nt: TGTGCCAGCAGCTCCACAGGGGGGTCAGATACGCAGTATTTT
CDR3aa: CASSSTGGSDTQYF